The 18 T cell receptor beta chains below all came from one sample that was sequenced in a study of blood T cells in healthy people across ages. A second PCR of about 7 to 11 cycles used a sample-barcoded 5' primer and a J-beta primer mix. From the 5' RACE reads, TCRdb called clonotypes with MiXCR, one entry per CDR3 protein. The table has approximately 800,000 distinct CDR3 sequences, about 62% seen once. Sample: blood. The receptors originated from a young man in good health.

The chain carries TRBV4-2 and TRBJ2-1; D remains unclear. CDR3 size: 11 residues. The V end was cut by 0 bases, the J end by 12 bases, with 6 bases between. CDR1 LGHNA and CDR2 YNFKEQ come from the germline V gene. The CDR3 coding sequence is TGTGCCAGCAGCCAAGATGGAACGCAGTTCTTC. This encodes CASSQDGTQFF.

The V call is TRBV18, the J call TRBJ2-1; no reliable D call. Germline assignment: CDR1 KGHSH and CDR2 LQKENI. The CDR3 loop spans 13 amino acids. Trimming stripped 2 bases from V and 9 bases from J, with 11 bases between. The chain's CDR3 is CASSPGRLLEQFF. CDR3 DNA sequence: TGTGCCAGCTCACCAGGCCGTCTCCTTGAGCAGTTCTTC.

The V gene is TRBV6-5, the J gene TRBJ2-1, with TRBD2 matching over 8 bases. This CDR3 is built from 16 residues. After removal of 6 bases from V and 3 bases from J, the junction contained 10 bases not matched to a gene. CDR1 MNHEY and CDR2 SVGAGI come from the germline V gene. This chain's CDR3 is CASRSSGRGDYNEQFF. In DNA form, the CDR3 reads TGTGCCAGCAGGTCCTCGGGGCGGGGGGACTACAATGAGCAGTTCTTC.

The V and J genes are TRBV9 and TRBJ2-7, with D perhaps TRBD1 or TRBD2 (5 bases each). V shed 3 bases and J shed 2 bases, with 12 bases lying between them. This CDR3 is 14 amino acids long. In germline, CDR1 is SGDLS, CDR2 YYNGEE. CDR3 sequence (DNA): TGTGCCAGCAGCGACCGGGACGGTACCTACGAGCAGTACTTC. Amino acids: CASSDRDGTYEQYF.

This sequence joins TRBV28 and TRBJ2-5, with D perhaps TRBD1 (6 bases). This CDR3 comprises 13 residues. CDR1 is MDHEN, CDR2 SYDVKM, per germline. The ends were cut back, 2 bases at V and 10 bases at J, with 14 bases in the middle. The DNA for the CDR3 is TGTGCCAGCAGTTTAGGGGGCGAAACGAGCCAGTACTTC. It codes for CASSLGGETSQYF.

This clonotype was detected only a few times. The rearrangement joins TRBV4-3 to TRBJ2-1, with a tentative D call TRBD2 (6 bases). CDR3 size: 14 residues. Per the germline V gene, CDR1 is LGHNA and CDR2 is YSLEER. V was pared by 8 bases and J by 10 bases, with 21 bases between. CDR3 DNA sequence: TGCGCCAGCGGAAACGGGGGTCTAGCAAGGGAGCAGTTCTTC. Its protein is CASGNGGLAREQFF.

The chain carries TRBV7-8 and TRBJ2-7, with 9 nucleotides matching TRBD1. Germline lookup yields CDR1 SGHVS and CDR2 FQNEAQ. The CDR3 sequence is 14 residues long. J was trimmed by 2 bases and V by 7 bases; bases with no gene match: 6. Here the CDR3 DNA reads TGTGCCAGCACCCCGGACAGGGGTCCCTACGAGCAGTACTTC. Its translation is CASTPDRGPYEQYF.

V gene TRBV15 combines with J gene TRBJ1-2; the D is unclear. From germline, CDR1 is LNHNV and CDR2 YYDKDF (reference sequence). V was trimmed by 5 bases and J by 5 bases, leaving 15 bases between them. This CDR3 has 14 amino acids. The CDR3 bases are TGTGCCACCAGCTCACAATTTGAGGGATATGGCTACACCTTC. Translation gives CATSSQFEGYGYTF.

The chain links TRBV2 to TRBJ2-1; 12 bases map to TRBD2. J lost 5 bases, V lost 6 bases, and 5 bases had no gene match. The germline V gene encodes CDR1 SNHLY and CDR2 FYNNEI. This CDR3 has 15 residues. In DNA, the CDR3 is TGTGCCAGCAGGGGGACTAGCGGGCCCCACAATGAGCAGTTCTTC. Translating it yields CASRGTSGPHNEQFF.

The J gene is TRBJ2-7, the V gene TRBV29-1; D is perhaps TRBD1 (7 bases). This CDR3 has 14 amino acids. The germline V and J ends were trimmed by 7 bases and 1 base, with 17 bases remaining between them. In germline, CDR1 is SQVTM, CDR2 ANQGSEA. This CDR3 reads CSAPRGASSYEQYF. The DNA of the CDR3 is TGCAGCGCCCCCAGGGGGGCATCATCCTACGAGCAGTACTTC.

CDR3 sequence reads: CASRDRPEWYF. CDR3 DNA sequence: TGTGCCAGCAGGGACAGGCCAGAGTGGTACTTC. This chain joins TRBV6-1 and TRBJ2-4, with 7 positions matching TRBD1. The CDR3 has 11 amino acids. The V and J ends lost 6 bases and 15 bases, in that order; junction bases with no gene match: 8. Germline assignment: CDR1 MNHNS and CDR2 SASEGT.

The V call is TRBV9, the J call TRBJ1-1; D possibly corresponds to TRBD1 (5 bases). Deletions cut 3 bases from V and 2 bases from J, with 11 bases between. This CDR3 contains 14 residues. Germline CDR1 reads SGDLS; CDR2 reads YYNGEE. CDR3 loop: CASSARGDNTEAFF. CDR3 bases: TGTGCCAGCAGCGCGAGAGGGGACAACACTGAAGCTTTCTTT. The full variable domain, rest sourced from reference TRBV9 and TRBJ1-1, is DSGVTQTPKHLITATGQRVTLRCSPRSGDLSVYWYQQSLDQGLQFLIQYYNGEERAKGNILERFSAQQFPDLHSELNLSSLELGDSALYFCASSARGDNTEAFFGQGTRLTVV.

This chain uses TRBV20-1 with TRBJ2-7; no firm D call. V shed 2 bases and J shed 4 bases, with 12 bases lying between them. The CDR3 length is 13 residues. Germline V gene sequence: CDR1 DFQATT, CDR2 SNEGSKA (reference sequence). CDR3 bases: TGCAGTGCTAGATCGTATGCGGAGTACGAGCAGTACTTC. This sequence encodes CSARSYAEYEQYF.

This chain joins TRBV6-2 or TRBV6-3 and TRBJ2-3; 9 bases line up with TRBD2. Germline V gene lookup returns CDR1 MNHEY and CDR2 SVGEGT. The J segment lost 3 bases and the V segment lost 3 bases, leaving 4 bases of the junction unmatched. The CDR3 sequence is 15 residues long. CDR3 in amino acids: CASSYGGGVTDTQYF. CDR3 coding DNA: TGTGCCAGCAGTTATGGCGGGGGGGTTACAGATACGCAGTATTTT.

The chain couples TRBV10-3 to TRBJ2-3, with 8 bases fitting TRBD1. This CDR3 has 14 residues. V lost 5 bases, J lost 5 bases, and 6 bases stayed unmatched. Per the germline V gene, CDR1 is ENHRY and CDR2 is SYGVKD. CDR3 sequence: CAISPDRELDTQYF. In DNA form, the CDR3 reads TGTGCCATCAGTCCGGACAGGGAACTAGATACGCAGTATTTT.

This clonotype was recorded a few times. V gene TRBV2 combines with J gene TRBJ2-1, with TRBD2 matching over 12 bases. V lost 7 bases and J lost 5; bases outside the gene matches: 9. The germline V gene encodes CDR1 SNHLY and CDR2 FYNNEI. The CDR3 runs 16 residues. The CDR3 is CASKTSGGLLHNEQFF. The CDR3 DNA sequence: TGTGCCAGCAAGACTAGCGGGGGTCTACTACACAATGAGCAGTTCTTC.

The table lists this clonotype with a few counts. The J gene is TRBJ2-1, the V gene TRBV5-1; D gene unclear. The CDR3 runs to 17 residues. Germline CDR1 is SGHRS and CDR2 is YFSETQ. V was pared by 7 bases and J by 5 bases, with 25 bases between. The CDR3 coding sequence is TGCGCCAGCCGCAACCCCGAAGAGGCAGGCATTAACAATGAGCAGTTCTTC. This translates into CASRNPEEAGINNEQFF.

This chain connects TRBV7-2 to TRBJ2-7, with 7 bases lining up with TRBD2. The last part of the DNA fits TRBJ2-4 better; the J call may be wrong. This CDR3 has 17 amino acids. Germline V gene sequence: CDR1 SGHTA, CDR2 FQGNSA. The DNA of the CDR3 is TGTGCCAGCAGCTTAGGGGCTAGCGGAGGGGCTTTGAACATTCAGTACTTC. It yields the protein CASSLGASGGALNIQYF.